The 13 T cell receptor beta chains in this list originate from one sample, sequenced in a study of blood T cell repertoires in COVID-19. Here immunoSEQ multiplex PCR was the method, and the copy in TCRdb shows in-frame clones only, minus some. The data show 190,000 or so clones, with roughly 87% seen just once and 2% to 2.5% held by the top ten. Sequenced sample: PBMCs or T cells enriched from blood (not recorded which). The receptor set was obtained from a woman aged 25-40 years who had recovered from COVID-19.

This chain uses TRBV4-2 with TRBJ1-6; the match to TRBD1 covers 11 bases. Germline V gives CDR1 LGHNA, CDR2 YNFKEQ. Trimming cost V 3 bases and J 6 bases; bases outside gene matches: 4. The CDR3 contains 16 residues. The CDR3 here is CASSHLDRGLNSPLHF. CDR3 nucleotide sequence: TGTGCCAGCAGCCATCTGGACAGGGGGCTTAATTCACCCCTCCACTTT.

The chain couples TRBV2 to TRBJ1-2, with TRBD1 matching 7 bases. The CDR3 has 15 amino acids. Losses at the gene ends were 6 bases for V and 4 bases for J; bases not matched to a gene: 11. Germline lookup yields CDR1 SNHLY and CDR2 FYNNEI. CDR3 sequence: CASRPKDRTSYGYTF. CDR3 nucleotides: TGTGCCAGCAGACCGAAGGACAGGACCTCCTATGGCTACACCTTC.

The chain has TRBV7-5 and TRBJ2-7; no check of the table's D call, TRBD2, against the DNA was made. TRBV7-5 is noted as a pseudogene. The CDR3 extends over 18 amino acids. CDR3 nucleotide sequence: TGTGCCAGACGGGAGGGACTAGCGGGTCCTCATCTCAGGGACGAGCAGTACTTC. Its translation is CARREGLAGPHLRDEQYF.

This clone was observed a single time. The chain carries TRBV4-3 and TRBJ1-4, with a weak D call TRBD1 (6 bases). This CDR3 spans 14 amino acids. Trimming cost V 5 bases and J 5 bases, with 12 bases left between them. Per germline, CDR1 LGHNA and CDR2 YSLEER. The CDR3 spells CASSFDRPNEKLFF. In nucleotides, the CDR3 is TGCGCCAGCAGCTTCGACAGGCCGAATGAAAAACTGTTTTTT.

The chain links TRBV7-9 to TRBJ1-6; D gene unclear. CDR1 and CDR2 (germline): SEHNR, FQNEAQ (reference sequence). Trimming took off 5 bases at V and 5 bases at J, with 10 bases between the two ends. CDR3 length: 14 amino acids. CDR3 bases: TGTGCCAGCAGCAAGGACTGGAATAATTCACCCCTCCACTTT. Translating it yields CASSKDWNNSPLHF.

The rearrangement links TRBV4-2 to TRBJ1-5; D might be TRBD1 (5 bases). V was trimmed by 4 bases and J by 1 base, leaving 17 bases between them. Germline V gives CDR1 LGHNA, CDR2 YNFKEQ. The CDR3 has 17 amino acids. CDR3 in DNA: TGTGCCAGCAGCCCCTACCACGTGGGGGGAAGCAATCAGCCCCAGCATTTT. Its protein product is CASSPYHVGGSNQPQHF.

The chain couples TRBV5-4 to TRBJ1-1; 8 bases map to TRBD1. V was clipped by 4 bases and J by 3 bases; unmatched bases: 8. The V gene's germline CDR1 is SGHNT and CDR2 YYREEE (reference sequence). This CDR3 region has 15 residues. The CDR3 DNA reads TGTGCCAGCAGCGGCAGACAGGGGTCACACACTGAAGCTTTCTTT. Protein product: CASSGRQGSHTEAFF.

CDR3 nucleotide sequence: TGTGCCAGCAGCTTGGAAGGGGACTCAATCACAGATACGCAGTATTTT. Translation: CASSLEGDSITDTQYF. The chain joins TRBV5-4 to TRBJ2-3, with D possibly TRBD2 on 6 matching bases. CDR1 and CDR2 (germline): SGHNT, YYREEE (reference sequence). The V end was cut by 0 bases, the J end by 2 bases, with 13 bases between. The CDR3 sequence is 16 residues long.

This clone was seen repeatedly, ten times or more. The chain joins TRBV10-3 to TRBJ1-2; 9 positions agree with TRBD1. The CDR3 loop spans 13 amino acids. V dropped 7 bases and J dropped 6; count of bases not matched to a gene: 6. Germline CDR1 is ENHRY and CDR2 is SYGVKD. CDR3 DNA sequence: TGTGCCATCACGGGGGACAGGGTAGATGGCTACACCTTC. Protein product: CAITGDRVDGYTF.

The rearrangement uses TRBV6-6 and TRBJ2-1; 12 bases agree with TRBD2. The CDR3 runs 15 residues. V shed 2 bases, J shed 9 bases, and the junction held 5 bases outside the gene matches. Germline CDR1 reads MNHNY; CDR2 reads SVGAGI (reference sequence). The DNA for the CDR3 is TGTGCCAGCAGTTACCTAGCGGGAGGGCAGGGTGAGCAGTTCTTC. Protein: CASSYLAGGQGEQFF.

The gene calls are TRBV6-1 and TRBJ1-2; D ambiguous. The CDR3 length is 12 residues. V was shortened by 0 bases and J by 5 bases, with 4 bases between the two germline ends. Per germline, CDR1 MNHNS and CDR2 SASEGT. This chain's CDR3 is CASSEAVYGYTF. CDR3 in DNA: TGTGCCAGCAGTGAAGCCGTTTATGGCTACACCTTC.

The rearrangement uses TRBV9 and TRBJ2-5; D perhaps matches TRBD2 (6 bases). Germline-derived CDR1 and CDR2 are SGDLS and YYNGEE. This CDR3 contains 13 residues. Trimming took off 2 bases at V and 7 bases at J, with 12 bases between the two ends. DNA for the CDR3: TGTGCCAGCAGCGTCGGGGGTCTGGGGACCCAGTACTTC. Translated: CASSVGGLGTQYF.

The chain uses TRBV5-4 and TRBJ1-2; TRBD1 agrees at 9 bases. The CDR3 extends over 17 amino acids. Germline CDR1 SGHNT, CDR2 YYREEE (reference sequence). V lost 4 bases and J lost 2; bases outside the gene matches: 12. The CDR3 reads CASSPHAGQGLNYGYTF. In DNA form, the CDR3 reads TGTGCCAGCAGCCCCCACGCCGGACAGGGGTTAAACTATGGCTACACCTTC.